Listed below are T cell receptor beta chains from one sample, sequenced in a study of cytomegalovirus exposure and HLA in healthy donors. Assay: immunoSEQ multiplex PCR; the TCRdb copy retains only in-frame clones and omits some. The sample consists of 150,000 to 200,000 clones, roughly 80% of them appearing once. Sequenced: PBMCs. These receptor sequences come from a human donor in good health. Each CDR3 is given with its conserved first and last residue. The order of the fields is V gene, clone size, J gene, D gene, CDR3 DNA, CDR3 protein. The D gene is left open where the match is weak. Clone size, where shown, is once, few, many, or a class for clones that have expanded.

TRBV15	-	TRBJ2-2	TRBD2	TGTGCCACCAGCAGAGGACTAGCGTTGACCGGGGAGCTGTTTTTT	CATSRGLALTGELFF
TRBV7-3	-	TRBJ2-1	-	TGTGCCAGCAGCTCCCGACCTAGGAGCTCCTACAATGAGCAGTTCTTC	CASSSRPRSSYNEQFF
TRBV4-2	-	TRBJ1-1	-	TGTGCCAGCAGCCAGGAGGGAGGCACTGAAGCTTTCTTT	CASSQEGGTEAFF
TRBV21-1	-	TRBJ1-4	-	TGTGCCAGCAGCCGATCTGGAGGGCTAGGTGAAAAACTGTTTTTT	CASSRSGGLGEKLFF
TRBV5-1	-	TRBJ2-2	-	TGCGCCAGCAGCTTGGATCAGGTGGCAGACACCGGGGAGCTGTTTTTT	CASSLDQVADTGELFF
TRBV6-1	-	TRBJ1-5	TRBD1	TGTGCCAGCAGTGACCTACTAGGACAGGGTTCAGGTCAGCCCCAGCATTTT	CASSDLLGQGSGQPQHF
TRBV9	-	TRBJ2-7	-	TGTGCCAGCAGCCCCCGGACAGCGAACTACGAGCAGTACTTC	CASSPRTANYEQYF
TRBV6-4	-	TRBJ2-2	TRBD2	TGTGCCAGCAGGCCTAGCGGGGGTACCGGGGAGCTGTTTTTT	CASRPSGGTGELFF
TRBV7-6	-	TRBJ1-3	-	TGTGCCAGCAGCTCAAATGGCAGACTATCAAACACCATATATTTT	CASSSNGRLSNTIYF
TRBV11-2	once	TRBJ2-6	TRBD1	TGTGCCAGCAGTTCCTTCGGACAGGCTACTGGGGCCAACGTCCTGACTTTC	CASSSFGQATGANVLTF
TRBV11-3	-	TRBJ2-5	TRBD2	TGTGCCAGCAGCTTATCCGTGGGGGGGATCCAAGAGACCCAGTACTTC	CASSLSVGGIQETQYF
TRBV7-2	-	TRBJ2-7	TRBD1	TGTGCCAGCAGCCCCACCCGAGGGGGCGAGGAGTACTTC	CASSPTRGGEEYF
TRBV2	-	TRBJ1-1	-	TGTGCCAGCAGTGAAGGAGTAGAAGCTTTCTTT	CASSEGVEAFF
TRBV6-4	few	TRBJ2-3	-	TGTGCCAGCGCGGGCGGGGCCACAGATACGCAGTATTTT	CASAGGATDTQYF
TRBV5-1	-	TRBJ2-2	-	TGCGCCAGCAGCTTGGTGACGGAGGGGGCAAGGACCGGGGAGCTGTTTTTT	CASSLVTEGARTGELFF
TRBV11-2	-	TRBJ2-5	-	TGTGCCAGCAGCTTAGATCGAGCCGGTGGCGGGGAGACCCAGTACTTC	CASSLDRAGGGETQYF
TRBV2	-	TRBJ1-6	-	TGTGCCACGCTGACAAGAAATAATTCACCCCTCCACTTT	CATLTRNNSPLHF
TRBV27	-	TRBJ1-1	-	TGTGCCAGCAGTTTCATCCCATTGAGCACTGAAGCTTTCTTT	CASSFIPLSTEAFF
TRBV7-9	-	TRBJ2-7	-	TGTTCCAGCAGCGACGACAGGTACGAGCAGTACTTC	CSSSDDRYEQYF
TRBV5-4	-	TRBJ2-3	TRBD1	TGTGCCAGCAGCCCTCAAGGTCCGGGACAGGGGGGCACAGATACGCAGTATTTT	CASSPQGPGQGGTDTQYF
TRBV7-8	-	TRBJ2-1	TRBD2	TGTGCCAGCAGCTTCCGACTAGCAGACTACAATGAGCAGTTCTTC	CASSFRLADYNEQFF
TRBV27	once	TRBJ1-1	-	TGTGCCAGCAGTAGCAAACCGGGGACTGAAGCTTTCTTT	CASSSKPGTEAFF
TRBV5-1	once	TRBJ2-1	-	TGCGCCAGCAGCTTTGAGGGTCTCTCCTACAATGAGCAGTTCTTC	CASSFEGLSYNEQFF
TRBV19	-	TRBJ2-5	-	TGTGCCAGTAGCGAGGACAGAACGGGAGAGACCCAGTACTTC	CASSEDRTGETQYF
TRBV7-2	few	TRBJ2-7	TRBD2	TGTGCCAGCAGCTTTAGCGGGACTAGCGGGGCCGCCTCCTACGAGCAGTACTTC	CASSFSGTSGAASYEQYF
TRBV5-4	-	TRBJ1-5	-	TGTGCCAGCAGCCGGGGGGGGTACAATCAGCCCCAGCATTTT	CASSRGGYNQPQHF
TRBV13	-	TRBJ2-1	TRBD2	TGTGCCAGCAGCTTAGAGGCGGGGGGGTCGGGTTACAATGAGCAGTTCTTC	CASSLEAGGSGYNEQFF
TRBV15	-	TRBJ1-6	-	TGTGCCACCAGCAGAGAAGGGGCAGGTCCTCAATATTCACCCCTCCACTTT	CATSREGAGPQYSPLHF
TRBV6-1	-	TRBJ1-2	TRBD1	TGTGCCAGCAGTGAAGTGGTAGGGACAGGGAGAGTTGGCTACACCTTC	CASSEVVGTGRVGYTF
TRBV6-5	-	TRBJ1-2	TRBD1	TGTGCCAGCAGTTACTCGAGACAGGGTCATAACTATGGCTACACCTTC	CASSYSRQGHNYGYTF
TRBV19	-	TRBJ2-7	-	TGTGCCAGTAGTATGGTAGGTGGAGGGGGCATCGAGCAGTACTTC	CASSMVGGGGIEQYF
TRBV6-1	-	TRBJ2-3	-	TGTGCCAGCAGAACTAGCACAGATACGCAGTATTTT	CASRTSTDTQYF
TRBV27	-	TRBJ2-2	TRBD2	TGTGCCAGCCGAACTAGCGGGGGGGGAACCGGGGAGCTGTTTTTT	CASRTSGGGTGELFF
TRBV7-3	-	TRBJ2-1	-	TGTGCCAGCAGCTCCGACAATGAGCAGTTCTTC	CASSSDNEQFF
TRBV6-1	few	TRBJ2-3	-	TGTGCCAGCAGCATTGAGGGAACAGATACGCAGTATTTT	CASSIEGTDTQYF
TRBV6-1	-	TRBJ1-1	-	TGTGCCAGCAGACCACCGGGAAGAAACACTGAAGCTTTCTTT	CASRPPGRNTEAFF
TRBV15	-	TRBJ2-7	-	TGTGCCACCAGCAGTCCCTCCGGGACACCGGCTAGGGAGCAGTACTTC	CATSSPSGTPAREQYF
TRBV7-2	-	TRBJ2-7	TRBD2	TGTGCCAGCAGTTACCCCGGGACTAGCAACGAGCAGTACTTC	CASSYPGTSNEQYF
TRBV7-2	-	TRBJ2-7	-	TGTGCCAGCAGCCCGGAAAACAGTTACGAGCAGTACTTC	CASSPENSYEQYF
TRBV5-1	-	TRBJ2-3	TRBD1	TGCGCCAGCAGCACGGCCGGGACAGCAACGCCCGTACACACAGATACGCAGTATTTT	CASSTAGTATPVHTDTQYF
TRBV2	few	TRBJ2-3	TRBD2	TGTGCCAGCAGTCGGGGGGGCCCTAACACAGATACGCAGTATTTT	CASSRGGPNTDTQYF
TRBV11-3	-	TRBJ2-5	-	TGTGCCAGCAGCACACCGGGGGAGACCCAGTACTTC	CASSTPGETQYF
TRBV6-1	-	TRBJ1-1	-	TGTGCCAGCAGTGAATGGGCAGGGCGGACTGAAGCTTTCTTT	CASSEWAGRTEAFF
TRBV5-4	-	TRBJ2-5	-	TGTGCCAGCAGCCTGGCTGAGACCCAGTACTTC	CASSLAETQYF
TRBV29-1	-	TRBJ2-4	-	TGCAGCGTCCGAACGAGGTTAGCCAAAAACATTCAGTACTTC	CSVRTRLAKNIQYF
TRBV7-7	once	TRBJ1-3	-	TGTGCTAGCAGCCCGTTGACGGGAGTACCGAGCTCTGGAAACACCATATATTTT	CASSPLTGVPSSGNTIYF
TRBV2	-	TRBJ2-5	-	TGTGCCAGCAGTGAGGGGAGGGGGAGAAAAGAGACCCAGTACTTC	CASSEGRGRKETQYF
TRBV27	-	TRBJ2-7	TRBD2	TGTGCCAGCAGTTTATCTGCGGGAGAAGAAGTGGCCTACGAGCAGTACTTC	CASSLSAGEEVAYEQYF
TRBV28	-	TRBJ1-5	TRBD1	TGTGCCAGCAGGCCCACAGGGGGGGTTTGGTATCAGCCCCAGCATTTT	CASRPTGGVWYQPQHF